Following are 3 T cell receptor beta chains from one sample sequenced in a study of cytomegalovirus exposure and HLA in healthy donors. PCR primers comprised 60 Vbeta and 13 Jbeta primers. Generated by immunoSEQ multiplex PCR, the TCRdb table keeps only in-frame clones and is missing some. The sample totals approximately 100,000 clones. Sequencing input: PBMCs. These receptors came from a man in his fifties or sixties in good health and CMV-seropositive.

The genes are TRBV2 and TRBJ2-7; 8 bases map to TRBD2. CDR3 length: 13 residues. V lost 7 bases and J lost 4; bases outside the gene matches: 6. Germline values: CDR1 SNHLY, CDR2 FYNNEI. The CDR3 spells CASMGLGGYEQYV. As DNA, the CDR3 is TGTGCCAGCATGGGACTAGGAGGGTACGAGCAGTACGTC.

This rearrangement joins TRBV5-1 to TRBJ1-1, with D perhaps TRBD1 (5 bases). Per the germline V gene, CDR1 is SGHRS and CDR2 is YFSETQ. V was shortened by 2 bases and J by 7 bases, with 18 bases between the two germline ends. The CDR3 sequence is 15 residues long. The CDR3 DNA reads TGCGCCAGCAGCTTAAAGGCCGTGGGGGGTGGTGAAGCTTTCTTT. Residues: CASSLKAVGGGEAFF.

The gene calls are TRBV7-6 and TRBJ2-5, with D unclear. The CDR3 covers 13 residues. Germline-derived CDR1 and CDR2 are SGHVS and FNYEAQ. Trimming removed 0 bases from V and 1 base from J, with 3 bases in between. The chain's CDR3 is CASSLAVQETQYF. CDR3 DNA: TGTGCCAGCAGCTTAGCCGTCCAAGAGACCCAGTACTTC. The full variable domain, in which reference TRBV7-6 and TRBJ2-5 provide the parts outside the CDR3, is GAGVSQSPRYKVTKRGQDVALRCDPISGHVSLYWYRQALGQGPEFLTYFNYEAQQDKSGLPNDRFSAERPEGSISTLTIQRTEQRDSAMYRCASSLAVQETQYFGPGTRLLVL.